This TCR beta chain was recovered during a study of cytomegalovirus exposure and HLA in healthy donors. Points from the study as a whole: Reports credit the classifier with highly specific, highly sensitive diagnosis of cytomegalovirus status.

In germline, CDR1 is GTSNPN, CDR2 SVGIG (reference sequence). CDR3 size: 17 residues. V lost 0 bases and J 3 bases, leaving 19 bases between the germline ends. About this clone itself: The antigen remains unidentified.

The donors were in the approximately 120-subject validation cohort, distinct from the roughly 600-subject first cohort. TCRdb keeps only in-frame clones here, not all; method: immunoSEQ multiplex PCR. The data hold around 70,000 clones, with 90% to 95% observed a single time. The sequence was collected from a man between 18 and 35 years old in good health and CMV-seropositive. The gene calls are TRBV30 and TRBJ2-3, with a possible D match to TRBD1 (5 bases). The sample comprised PBMCs. The CDR3 spells CAWSVSLRYRQTDTQYF. CDR3 nucleotides: TGTGCCTGGAGTGTATCACTCCGGTACAGGCAGACAGATACGCAGTATTTT.